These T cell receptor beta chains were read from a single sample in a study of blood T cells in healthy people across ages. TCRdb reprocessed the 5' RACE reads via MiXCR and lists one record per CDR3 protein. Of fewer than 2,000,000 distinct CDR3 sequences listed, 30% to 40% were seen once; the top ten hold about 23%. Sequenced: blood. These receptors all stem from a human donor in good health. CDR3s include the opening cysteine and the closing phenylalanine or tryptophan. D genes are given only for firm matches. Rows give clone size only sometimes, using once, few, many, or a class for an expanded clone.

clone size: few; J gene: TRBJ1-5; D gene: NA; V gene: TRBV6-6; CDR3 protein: CASSYSIGGVVQPQHF; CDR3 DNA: TGTGCCAGCAGTTACTCGATCGGGGGAGTGGTTCAGCCCCAGCATTTT
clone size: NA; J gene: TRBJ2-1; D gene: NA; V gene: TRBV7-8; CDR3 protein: CASSFKSGGINEQFF; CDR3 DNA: TGTGCCAGCAGCTTTAAGTCAGGAGGGATTAATGAGCAGTTCTTC
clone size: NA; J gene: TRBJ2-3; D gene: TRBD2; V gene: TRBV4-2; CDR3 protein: CASSPLALSGNTDTQYF; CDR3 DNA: TGTGCCAGCAGCCCCCTCGCCTTAAGCGGGAATACAGATACGCAGTATTTT
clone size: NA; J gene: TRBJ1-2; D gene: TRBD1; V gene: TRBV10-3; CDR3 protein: CAISEQGADYGYTF; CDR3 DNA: TGTGCCATCAGTGAACAGGGGGCGGACTATGGCTACACCTTC
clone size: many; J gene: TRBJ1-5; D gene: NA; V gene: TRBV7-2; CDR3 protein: CASSLGSGQPQHF; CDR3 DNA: TGTGCCAGCAGCTTAGGATCAGGGCAGCCCCAGCATTTT
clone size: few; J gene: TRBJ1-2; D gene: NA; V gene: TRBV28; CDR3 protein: CATGDRNYGYTF; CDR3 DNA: TGTGCCACCGGAGACAGGAACTATGGCTACACCTTC
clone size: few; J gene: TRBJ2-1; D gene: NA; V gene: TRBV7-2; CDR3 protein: CASSLARMTYNEQFF; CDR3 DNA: TGTGCCAGCAGCTTAGCCCGGATGACCTACAATGAGCAGTTCTTC
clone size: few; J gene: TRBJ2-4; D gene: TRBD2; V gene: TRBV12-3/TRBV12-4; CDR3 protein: CASSLTSGGLAKNIQYF; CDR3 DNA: TGTGCCAGCAGTTTAACTAGCGGGGGCCTAGCCAAAAACATTCAGTACTTC
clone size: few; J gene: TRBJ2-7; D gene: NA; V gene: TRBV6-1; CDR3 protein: CASTDYYEQYF; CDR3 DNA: TGTGCCAGCACAGACTACTACGAGCAGTACTTC
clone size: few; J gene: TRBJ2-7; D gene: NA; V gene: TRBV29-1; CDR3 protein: CSVGLRYSTYEQYF; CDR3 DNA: TGCAGCGTTGGGTTAAGGTACAGCACCTACGAGCAGTACTTC
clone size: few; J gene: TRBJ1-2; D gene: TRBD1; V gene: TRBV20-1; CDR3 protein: CSARMQGVGYGYTF; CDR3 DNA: TGCAGTGCTAGGATGCAGGGGGTAGGCTATGGCTACACCTTC
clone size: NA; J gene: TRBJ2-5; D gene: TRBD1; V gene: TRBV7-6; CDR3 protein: CASSFGQGGWDGETQYF; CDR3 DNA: TGTGCCAGCAGCTTCGGACAGGGGGGATGGGACGGGGAGACCCAGTACTTC
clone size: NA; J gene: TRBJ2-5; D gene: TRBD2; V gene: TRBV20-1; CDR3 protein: CSARDLWRGGQETQYF; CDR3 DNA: TGCAGTGCTAGAGATTTGTGGCGGGGGGGCCAGGAGACCCAGTACTTC
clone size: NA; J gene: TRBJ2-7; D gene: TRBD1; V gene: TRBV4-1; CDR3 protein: CASRHRDRDYEQYF; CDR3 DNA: TGCGCCAGCAGGCACCGGGACAGGGACTACGAGCAGTACTTC
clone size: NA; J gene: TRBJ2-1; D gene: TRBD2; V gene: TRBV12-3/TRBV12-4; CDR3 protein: CASSTSDRGDPYIEQFF; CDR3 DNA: TGTGCCAGCAGTACCTCGGACCGGGGGGATCCTTACATTGAGCAGTTCTTC
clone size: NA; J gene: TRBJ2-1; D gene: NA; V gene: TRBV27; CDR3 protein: CASSFSGGTYEQFF; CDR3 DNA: TGTGCCAGCAGTTTCTCGGGCGGAACCTACGAGCAGTTCTTC
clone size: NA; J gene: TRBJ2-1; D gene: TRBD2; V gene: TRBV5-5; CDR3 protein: CASSIFGTSGVNEQFF; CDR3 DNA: TGTGCCAGCAGCATATTCGGGACTAGCGGGGTGAATGAGCAGTTCTTC
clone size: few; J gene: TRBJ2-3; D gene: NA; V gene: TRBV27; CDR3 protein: CATRDQGRDTQYF; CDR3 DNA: TGTGCCACCCGGGACCAAGGGAGAGATACGCAGTATTTT
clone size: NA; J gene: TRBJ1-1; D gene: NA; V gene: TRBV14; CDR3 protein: CASSQFEDTEAFF; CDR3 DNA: TGTGCCAGCAGCCAATTCGAGGACACTGAAGCTTTCTTT
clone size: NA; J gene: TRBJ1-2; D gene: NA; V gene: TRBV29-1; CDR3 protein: CSVTNALSRGYGYTF; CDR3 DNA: TGCAGCGTGACGAATGCGCTCTCCCGGGGGTATGGCTACACCTTC
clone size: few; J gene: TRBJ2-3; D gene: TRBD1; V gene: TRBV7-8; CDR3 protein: CASSLGQRDRITDTQYF; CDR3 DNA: TGTGCCAGCAGCTTAGGGCAAAGGGACAGGATAACAGATACGCAGTATTTT
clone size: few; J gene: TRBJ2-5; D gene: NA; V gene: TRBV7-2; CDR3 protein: CASSLGAGGLGETQYF; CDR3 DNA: TGTGCCAGCAGCCTAGGGGCTGGGGGGCTAGGGGAGACCCAGTACTTC
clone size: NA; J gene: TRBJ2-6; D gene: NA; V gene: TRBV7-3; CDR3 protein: CASSPDYGVRAGANVLTF; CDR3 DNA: TGTGCCAGCAGCCCCGACTATGGGGTACGGGCAGGGGCCAACGTCCTGACTTTC
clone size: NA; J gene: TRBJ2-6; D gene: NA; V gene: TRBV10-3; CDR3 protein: CAILSVSGANVLTF; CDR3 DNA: TGTGCCATCCTGAGCGTCTCTGGGGCCAACGTCCTGACTTTC
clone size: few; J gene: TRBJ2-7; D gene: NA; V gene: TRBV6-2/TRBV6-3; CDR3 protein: CASSFLTETYEQYF; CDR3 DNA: TGTGCCAGCAGTTTTTTGACAGAGACCTACGAGCAGTACTTC
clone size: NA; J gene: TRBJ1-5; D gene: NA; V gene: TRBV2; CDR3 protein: CASIEQGGSGQPQHF; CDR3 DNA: TGTGCCAGCATCGAACAGGGAGGGTCGGGACAGCCCCAGCATTTT
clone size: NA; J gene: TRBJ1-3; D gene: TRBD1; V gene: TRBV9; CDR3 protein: CASSAQGDSGNTIYF; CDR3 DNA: TGTGCCAGCAGCGCACAGGGGGACTCTGGAAACACCATATATTTT
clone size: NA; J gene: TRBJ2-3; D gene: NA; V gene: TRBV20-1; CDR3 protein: CSASGARRASTDTQYF; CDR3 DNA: TGCAGTGCTAGCGGGGCGCGGAGGGCTAGCACAGATACGCAGTATTTT
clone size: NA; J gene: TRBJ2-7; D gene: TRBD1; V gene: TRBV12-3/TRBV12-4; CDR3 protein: CASSPTGQGWNEQYF; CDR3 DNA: TGTGCCAGCAGTCCGACGGGACAGGGGTGGAACGAGCAGTACTTC
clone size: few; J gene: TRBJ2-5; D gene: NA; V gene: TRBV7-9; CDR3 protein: CASSHKLTRAGYGETQYF; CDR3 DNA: TGTGCCAGCAGCCATAAATTGACGAGGGCGGGGTACGGAGAGACCCAGTACTTC
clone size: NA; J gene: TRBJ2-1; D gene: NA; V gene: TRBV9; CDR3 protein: CASSVGGQTNIQFF; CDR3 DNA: TGTGCCAGCAGCGTAGGGGGGCAGACAAACATTCAGTTCTTC
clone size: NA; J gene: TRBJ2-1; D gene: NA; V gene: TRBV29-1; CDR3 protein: CSPRGVSSYNEQFF; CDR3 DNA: TGCAGCCCCCGGGGAGTCAGCTCCTACAATGAGCAGTTCTTC
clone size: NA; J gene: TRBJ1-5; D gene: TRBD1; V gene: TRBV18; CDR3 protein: CASSPRRQGAESNQPQHF; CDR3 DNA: TGTGCCAGCTCACCACGGAGACAGGGGGCCGAGAGCAATCAGCCCCAGCATTTT
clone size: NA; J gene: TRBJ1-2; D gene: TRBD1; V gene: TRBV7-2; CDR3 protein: CASSYRDRGLGGYTF; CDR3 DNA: TGTGCCAGCAGCTACCGGGACAGGGGGTTGGGTGGCTACACCTTC
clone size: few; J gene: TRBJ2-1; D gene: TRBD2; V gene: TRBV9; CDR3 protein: CASSEGSGGSGYEQFF; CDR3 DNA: TGTGCCAGCAGCGAGGGAAGCGGGGGCTCCGGGTATGAGCAGTTCTTC
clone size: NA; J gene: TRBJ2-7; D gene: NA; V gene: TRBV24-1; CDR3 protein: CATNRDKAYEQYF; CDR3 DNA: TGTGCCACGAACCGGGACAAAGCCTACGAGCAGTACTTC
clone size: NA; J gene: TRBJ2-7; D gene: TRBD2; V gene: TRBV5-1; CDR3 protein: CASSSRLAGADEQYF; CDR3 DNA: TGCGCCAGCAGCTCAAGACTAGCGGGGGCTGACGAGCAGTACTTC
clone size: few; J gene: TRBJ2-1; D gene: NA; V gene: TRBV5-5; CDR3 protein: CASSSPNVNEQFF; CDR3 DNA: TGTGCCAGCAGCTCACCGAATGTCAATGAGCAGTTCTTC
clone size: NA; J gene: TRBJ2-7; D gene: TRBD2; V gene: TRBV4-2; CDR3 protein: CANSLTPGGGNYEQYF; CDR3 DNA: TGTGCCAACAGCCTGACCCCTGGCGGGGGAAACTACGAGCAGTACTTC
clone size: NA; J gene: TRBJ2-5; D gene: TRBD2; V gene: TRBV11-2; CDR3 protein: CASSLFPASGGVSGGQETQYF; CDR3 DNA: TGTGCCAGCAGCTTATTCCCAGCTAGCGGGGGGGTCTCTGGGGGACAAGAGACCCAGTACTTC
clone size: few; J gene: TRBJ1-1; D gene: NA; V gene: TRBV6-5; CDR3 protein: CASSYLRTNTEAFF; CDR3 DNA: TGTGCCAGCAGTTACCTGCGGACGAACACTGAAGCTTTCTTT
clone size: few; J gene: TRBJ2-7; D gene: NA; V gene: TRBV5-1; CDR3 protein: CASSLELNEQYF; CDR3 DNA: TGCGCCAGCAGCTTGGAATTGAACGAGCAGTACTTC
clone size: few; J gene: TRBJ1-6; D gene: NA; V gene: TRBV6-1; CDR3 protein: CASTSNSGIGFSPLHF; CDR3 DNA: TGTGCCAGCACTAGCAACTCCGGGATAGGGTTTTCACCCCTCCACTTT
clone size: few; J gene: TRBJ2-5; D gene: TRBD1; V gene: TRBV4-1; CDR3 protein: CASSTGTGLYQETQYF; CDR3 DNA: TGCGCCAGCTCAACCGGGACAGGGCTTTATCAAGAGACCCAGTACTTC
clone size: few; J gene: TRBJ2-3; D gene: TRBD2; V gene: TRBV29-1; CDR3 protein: CSVPMRTSSTDTQYF; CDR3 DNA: TGCAGCGTTCCCATGAGGACTAGTTCCACAGATACGCAGTATTTT
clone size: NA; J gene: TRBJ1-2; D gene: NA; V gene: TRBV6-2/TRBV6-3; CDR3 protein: CASRTGTTAGYTF; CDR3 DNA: TGTGCCAGCAGAACCGGGACAACAGCCGGCTACACCTTC
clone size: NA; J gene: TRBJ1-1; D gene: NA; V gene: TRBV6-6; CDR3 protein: CASRYRQINTEAFF; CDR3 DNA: TGTGCCAGCAGATATCGACAGATAAACACTGAAGCTTTCTTT